This T cell receptor beta chain was sequenced during a study of tumor-infiltrating lymphocytes in primary liver carcinoma. The overall study: Men as well as women, aged 30 to 69 years, made up the patients. The tumors ranged from about 4.2 to 10 cm across and fell within stage T1-T3 N0M0.

General study findings and limits: When set against blood, tumors had a significantly higher top-250-clone fraction (p = 0.039).

Co-extracted RNA and DNA came from roughly 20-30 mg of unsorted bulk tissue. Patients were treatment-naive with chronic HBV infection. A constant-region primer served to make TCR beta cDNA from around 540 ng total RNA. Sequencing libraries for TCR beta derived from three nested multiplex PCR rounds that used slightly modified ARM-PCR. Each CDR3 protein gets one entry after TCRdb re-called the multiplex PCR reads with MiXCR. Counted here are tens of thousands of distinct CDR3 sequences, over 70% occurring once; the ten biggest clones make up about 25%. Of note for this clonotype: What it recognizes is unknown. No conserved phenylalanine or tryptophan ends this CDR3, so it is likely a read error.

The sequence came from a man aged 40-50 years with primary liver carcinoma and hepatitis B virus infection. The specimen was liver tumor tissue from sampling region 2. Described subset: tumor region T2, inferior pole.

CDR3 loop: CASNPQGDNSPLHL. As DNA, the CDR3 is TGCGCCAGCAACCCACAGGGCGATAATTCGCCCCTCCACTTA. The chain uses TRBV5-6 and TRBJ1-6, with D possibly matching TRBD1 (6 bases). CDR3 size: 14 residues. Germline-derived CDR1 and CDR2 are SGHDT and YYEEEE.